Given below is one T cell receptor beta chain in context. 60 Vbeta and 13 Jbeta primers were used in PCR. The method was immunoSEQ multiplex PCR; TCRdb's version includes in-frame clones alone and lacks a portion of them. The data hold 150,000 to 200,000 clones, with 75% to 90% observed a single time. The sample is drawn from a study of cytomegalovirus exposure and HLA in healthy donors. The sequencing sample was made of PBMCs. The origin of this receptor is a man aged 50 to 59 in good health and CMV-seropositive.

The CDR3 loop is CASSPGGGYSNQPQHF. The CDR3 DNA reads as TGTGCCAGCAGCCCCGGCGGGGGTTATAGCAATCAGCCCCAGCATTTT. The rearrangement uses TRBV7-9 and TRBJ1-5; D perhaps matches TRBD1 (5 bases). Germline CDR1 is SEHNR and CDR2 is FQNEAQ (reference sequence). V was clipped by 5 bases and J by 0 bases, with 14 bases between them. The CDR3 totals 16 residues.